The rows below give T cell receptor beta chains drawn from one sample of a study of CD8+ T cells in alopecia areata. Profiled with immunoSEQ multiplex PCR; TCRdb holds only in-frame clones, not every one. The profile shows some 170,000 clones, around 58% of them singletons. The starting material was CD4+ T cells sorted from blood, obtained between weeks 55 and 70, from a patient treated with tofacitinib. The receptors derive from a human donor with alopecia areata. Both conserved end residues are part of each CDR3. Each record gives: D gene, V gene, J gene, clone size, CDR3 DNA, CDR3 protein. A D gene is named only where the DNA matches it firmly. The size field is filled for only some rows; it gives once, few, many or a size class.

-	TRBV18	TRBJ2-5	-	TGTGCCAGCTCACCATTCGTCGATTCGGGGGCCCAGTACTTC	CASSPFVDSGAQYF
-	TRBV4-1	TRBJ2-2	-	TGCGCCAGCAGCCAAGTTTTAAACACCGGGGAGCTGTTTTTT	CASSQVLNTGELFF
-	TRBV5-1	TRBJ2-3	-	TGCGCCAGCAGCTACACAGATACGCAGTATTTT	CASSYTDTQYF
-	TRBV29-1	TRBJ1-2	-	TGCAGCGTTGAGCCGGATTACTATGGCTACACCTTC	CSVEPDYYGYTF
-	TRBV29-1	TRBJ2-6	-	TGCAGCGTAATAATAGGGGGGTCCCTCTCTGGGGCCAACGTCCTGACTTTC	CSVIIGGSLSGANVLTF
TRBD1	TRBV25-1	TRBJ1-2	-	TGTGCCAGCCAGGGACAGGGGAGGGTTGGCTACACCTTC	CASQGQGRVGYTF
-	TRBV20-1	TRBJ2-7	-	TGCAGTGCTAGCCGAGTCAACGAGCAGTACTTC	CSASRVNEQYF
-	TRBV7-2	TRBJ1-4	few	TGTGCCAGCAGTGGGGCGGCTAATGAAAAACTGTTTTTT	CASSGAANEKLFF
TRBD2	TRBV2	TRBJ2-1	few	TGTGCCAGCGGCGACCTTAGCGGGGCGACCTACAATGAGCAGTTCTTC	CASGDLSGATYNEQFF
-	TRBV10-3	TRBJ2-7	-	TGTGCCATCAGTCGGGGGTACGAGCAGTACTTC	CAISRGYEQYF
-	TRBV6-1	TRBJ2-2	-	TGTGCCAGCACGGCTACCGATCCGAACACCGGGGAGCTGTTTTTT	CASTATDPNTGELFF
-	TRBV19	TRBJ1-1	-	TGTGCCAGTGGGGACCGAGTGAACACTGAAGCTTTCTTT	CASGDRVNTEAFF
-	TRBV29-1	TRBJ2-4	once	TGCAGCGTTGAAGGGCAGGGAGTAGCCAAAAACATTCAGTACTTC	CSVEGQGVAKNIQYF
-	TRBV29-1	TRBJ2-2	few	TGCAGCGTTGGAAGCAGGGGACGGTATTCCGGGGAGCTGTTTTTT	CSVGSRGRYSGELFF
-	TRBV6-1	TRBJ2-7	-	TGTGCCAGCAGCGAGTATGGGTACGAGCAGTACTTC	CASSEYGYEQYF
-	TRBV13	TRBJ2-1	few	TGTGCCAGCGGGGCCCCTGTTAGTGAGCAGTTCTTC	CASGAPVSEQFF
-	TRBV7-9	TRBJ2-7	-	TGTGCCAGCAGCTCAACAGGGCACGAGCAGTACTTC	CASSSTGHEQYF